The next 18 T cell receptor beta chains were all read from a single sample in a study of cytomegalovirus exposure and HLA in healthy donors. In the PCR, 60 Vbeta and 13 Jbeta primers were used. Method: immunoSEQ multiplex PCR; TCRdb's copy keeps in-frame clones and lacks some. The table records over 150,000 clones, approximately 79% of them present only once. Material for sequencing was PBMCs. The receptors come from a man aged 40-55 years in good health and CMV-seronegative.

The chain is built from TRBV7-9 and TRBJ1-4; D is possibly TRBD1 (5 bases). CDR1 is SEHNR, CDR2 FQNEAQ, per germline (reference sequence). The CDR3 is 15 residues long. V was shortened by 6 bases and J by 0 bases, with 11 bases between the two germline ends. CDR3 DNA: TGTGCCAGCAGGCAGGCCAGGGCAACTAATGAAAAACTGTTTTTT. This gives the protein CASRQARATNEKLFF.

This clone is a singleton in its sample. The chain employs TRBV7-8 and TRBJ2-5; 7 nucleotides agree with TRBD1. V lost 4 bases, J lost 1 base, and 3 bases stayed unmatched. CDR1 is SGHVS and CDR2 is FQNEAQ in the germline V gene. The CDR3 loop spans 14 amino acids. The DNA for the CDR3 is TGTGCCAGCAGCTCGAGGGACAGCCAAGAGACCCAGTACTTC. This codes for CASSSRDSQETQYF.

This clone has more than one count but fewer than ten. Sequence at one end of the junction differs from germline and may be a read error. This CDR3 reads CSSRLPGTSGYNEQFF. CDR3 DNA: TGTTCCAGCAGGTTACCCGGGACTAGCGGTTACAATGAGCAGTTCTTC. J is TRBJ2-1 and V is TRBV7-9, with 11 bases lining up with TRBD2. This CDR3 has 16 amino acids. Germline lookup yields CDR1 SEHNR and CDR2 FQNEAQ (reference sequence).

The rearrangement links TRBV15 to TRBJ2-7, with 7 bases fitting TRBD1. The length of the CDR3 is 13 residues. Germline lookup yields CDR1 LNHNV and CDR2 YYDKDF (reference sequence). With 5 bases clipped from V and 2 bases from J, the junction kept 3 bases outside the gene matches. The CDR3 loop is CATSYGQAYEQYF. The CDR3 nucleotides read TGTGCCACCAGCTACGGACAGGCCTACGAGCAGTACTTC. Together with reference TRBV15 and TRBJ2-7, the CDR3 gives the full variable domain: DAMVIQNPRYQVTQFGKPVTLSCSQTLNHNVMYWYQQKSSQAPKLLFHYYDKDFNNEADTPDNFQSRRPNTSFCFLDIRSPGLGDTAMYLCATSYGQAYEQYFGPGTRLTVT.

This chain joins TRBV4-1 and TRBJ1-1; D unresolved. V lost 5 bases, J lost 0 bases, and 7 bases lay in between. Germline values: CDR1 MGHRA, CDR2 YSYEKL. The CDR3 has 13 amino acids. For the CDR3, the DNA is TGCGCCAGCAGCTCAATTTTGAACACTGAAGCTTTCTTT. Translation gives CASSSILNTEAFF.

The count of this clone is one. This chain connects TRBV11-2 to TRBJ2-3, with D possibly being TRBD2 (6 bases). Trimming removed 5 bases from V and 3 bases from J, with 18 bases in between. This CDR3 contains 16 residues. The germline V gene has CDR1 SGHAT and CDR2 FQNNGV. The CDR3 region has the DNA TGTGCCAGCAGCCACGTTTGGGGGACTCCAACAGATACGCAGTATTTT. The encoded protein is CASSHVWGTPTDTQYF.

The genes are TRBV18 and TRBJ1-2; TRBD1 matches 9 bases. V lost 2 bases, J lost 1 base, and 2 bases stayed unmatched. The CDR3 totals 15 residues. CDR1 and CDR2 from the germline V gene are KGHSH and LQKENI. The chain's CDR3 is CASSPRTGVNYGYTF. CDR3 DNA: TGTGCCAGCTCACCAAGGACAGGGGTTAACTATGGCTACACCTTC.

The V gene is TRBV4-2, the J gene TRBJ2-7, with 9 positions matching TRBD2. The CDR3 sequence is 14 residues long. V shed 5 bases, J shed 4 bases, and the junction held 6 bases outside the gene matches. The germline CDR1 and CDR2 sequences are LGHNA and YNFKEQ. For the CDR3, the DNA is TGTGCCAGCAGCAGGACTAGCGAGCAGTACGAGCAGTACTTC. This sequence encodes CASSRTSEQYEQYF.

The gene calls are TRBV6-5 and TRBJ1-5, with D perhaps matching TRBD1 (5 bases). The germline gives CDR1 MNHEY, CDR2 SVGAGI. CDR3 size: 14 residues. V was shortened by 3 bases and J by 7 bases, with 13 bases between the two germline ends. As DNA, the CDR3 is TGTGCCAGCAGTTATGGCGGGGCCGGGCAGCCCCAGCATTTT. Protein product: CASSYGGAGQPQHF.

Here the CDR3 DNA reads TGTGCCATCAGGGCAGGAACAGGGGACGGGGAGCTGTTTTTT. As protein: CAIRAGTGDGELFF. The chain links TRBV10-3 to TRBJ2-2; 7 bases align to TRBD1. The CDR3 runs 14 residues. Germline V gives CDR1 ENHRY, CDR2 SYGVKD. J gave up 7 bases and V 6 bases, and 8 bases lay outside the gene matches.

The rearrangement uses TRBV6-5 and TRBJ2-5; a possible D gene is TRBD2 (6 bases). Looked up from germline, CDR1 is MNHEY and CDR2 is SVGAGI. V was cut by 8 bases and J by 5 bases, with 12 bases left in between. This CDR3 is built from 12 residues. In nucleotides, the CDR3 is TGTGCCAGCGGCCGGGGGATGGAGACCCAGTACTTC. Translation gives CASGRGMETQYF.

The chain has TRBV5-1 and TRBJ2-2, with D possibly being TRBD1 (8 bases). CDR1 is SGHRS and CDR2 is YFSETQ in the germline V gene. V lost 4 bases, J lost 6 bases, and 19 bases lay in between. The CDR3 spans 16 residues. Here the CDR3 DNA reads TGCGCCAGCAGCCCCAACAGGGGGGGCGTACCCGGGGAGCTGTTTTTT. As protein: CASSPNRGGVPGELFF.

CDR3 protein: CASSFKQPQETQYF. The CDR3 DNA sequence: TGTGCCAGCAGTTTTAAACAGCCGCAAGAGACCCAGTACTTC. This chain uses TRBV28 with TRBJ2-5; D is uncertain. The germline gives CDR1 MDHEN, CDR2 SYDVKM. The CDR3 is 14 residues long. Trimming pared 3 bases from V and 2 bases from J, leaving 10 bases between.

The J gene is TRBJ2-2, the V gene TRBV15; 7 nucleotides match TRBD1. J was trimmed by 0 bases and V by 8 bases; bases with no gene match: 0. Germline-derived CDR1 and CDR2 are LNHNV and YYDKDF (reference sequence). CDR3 length: 13 amino acids. The CDR3 loop is CATGTANTGELFF. For the CDR3, the DNA is TGTGCCACCGGGACAGCGAACACCGGGGAGCTGTTTTTT.

The genes are TRBV5-1 and TRBJ1-4, with D perhaps matching TRBD1 (5 bases). The CDR3 covers 15 residues. The germline gives CDR1 SGHRS, CDR2 YFSETQ. The V end lost 0 bases, the J end lost 7 bases, and 13 bases lay between the germline ends. The CDR3 nucleotides are TGCGCCAGCAGCTTGGGCCGGGGGGTGAGTGAAAAACTGTTTTTT. Translation gives CASSLGRGVSEKLFF.

The chain has TRBV6-5 and TRBJ1-2; TRBD1 matches 9 bases. Germline values: CDR1 MNHEY, CDR2 SVGAGI. J lost 7 bases, V lost 4 bases, and 10 bases had no gene match. The CDR3 runs 15 residues. The CDR3 sequence is CASSFSAGTGCGYTF. CDR3 DNA: TGTGCCAGCAGTTTCTCCGCCGGGACAGGGTGTGGCTACACCTTC.

V usage is TRBV4-2 and J usage is TRBJ2-3; TRBD2 aligns across 8 bases. The CDR3 is made up of 16 amino acids. Germline assignment: CDR1 LGHNA and CDR2 YNFKEQ. V gave up 1 base and J gave up 0 bases; unmatched junction bases: 3. The CDR3 DNA is TGTGCCAGCAGCCAAGCAGCGGGGGAAAGCACAGATACGCAGTATTTT. Its translation: CASSQAAGESTDTQYF.

The chain joins TRBV5-1 to TRBJ1-4; 10 bases fit TRBD1. The length of the CDR3 is 17 residues. With V trimmed by 4 bases and J by 0 bases, 6 bases remained unmatched. Germline CDR1 SGHRS, CDR2 YFSETQ. As DNA, the CDR3 is TGCGCCAGCAGCCAAGGACAGGGGGAGGCAACTAATGAAAAACTGTTTTTT. This codes for CASSQGQGEATNEKLFF.